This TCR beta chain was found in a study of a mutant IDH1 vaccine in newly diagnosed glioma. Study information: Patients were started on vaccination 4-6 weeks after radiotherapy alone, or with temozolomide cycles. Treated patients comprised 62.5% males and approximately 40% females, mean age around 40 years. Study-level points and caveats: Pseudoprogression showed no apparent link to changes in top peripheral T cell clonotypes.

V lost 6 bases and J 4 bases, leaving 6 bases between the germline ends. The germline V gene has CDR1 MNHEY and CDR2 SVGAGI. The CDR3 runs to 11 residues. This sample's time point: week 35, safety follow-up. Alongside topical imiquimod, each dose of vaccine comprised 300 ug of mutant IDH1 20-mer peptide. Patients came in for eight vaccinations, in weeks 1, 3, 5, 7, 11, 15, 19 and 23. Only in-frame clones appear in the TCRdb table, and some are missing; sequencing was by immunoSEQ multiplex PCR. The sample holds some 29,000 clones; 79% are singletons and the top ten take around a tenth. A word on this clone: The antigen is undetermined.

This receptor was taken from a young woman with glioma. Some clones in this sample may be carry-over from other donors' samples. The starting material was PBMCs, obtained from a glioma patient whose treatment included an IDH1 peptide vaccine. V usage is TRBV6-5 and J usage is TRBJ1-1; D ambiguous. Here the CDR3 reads CASSRSTEAFF. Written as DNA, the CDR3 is TGTGCCAGCAGCCGGTCCACTGAAGCTTTCTTT.